Listed below are T cell receptor beta chains from one sample, sequenced in a study of blood T cell repertoires in COVID-19. The data were produced by immunoSEQ multiplex PCR, yet TCRdb's version contains in-frame clones alone and is incomplete. The data contain 95,000 to 120,000 clones, 80% to 90% of them singletons. Sequenced sample: peripheral blood. The receptor source for this set is a woman aged 45 to 65 with acute or convalescent COVID-19. Both conserved end residues are part of each CDR3. The D gene is left open where the match is weak. Clone size is shown for a subset of rows, as once, few, many or a class of expanded clone.

TRBV12-3/TRBV12-4	NA	TRBJ1-1	NA	TGTGCCAGCAGTTTAAACAGAGAAGCTTTCTTT	CASSLNREAFF
TRBV5-1	few	TRBJ1-1	NA	TGCGCCAGCAGCTTGGCCACGGGGTTGAACACTGAAGCTTTCTTT	CASSLATGLNTEAFF
TRBV27	once	TRBJ2-5	TRBD2	TGTGCCAGCAGTTTATGGGCTAGCGGCTTCCAAGAGACCCAGTACTTC	CASSLWASGFQETQYF
TRBV9	NA	TRBJ1-1	TRBD1	TGTGCCAGCAGCCCTGGGACAGGGACTGAAGCTTTCTTT	CASSPGTGTEAFF
TRBV30	NA	TRBJ1-1	TRBD1	TGTGCCTGGAACAGGGGGCTATACCGGAACACTGAAGCTTTCTTT	CAWNRGLYRNTEAFF
TRBV12-3/TRBV12-4	few	TRBJ2-3	NA	TGTGCCAGCAGATACCACAACACAGATACGCAGTATTTT	CASRYHNTDTQYF
TRBV14	NA	TRBJ1-2	NA	TGTGCCAGCAGCCCGATTATAAACAGGGCCAACTATGGCTACACCTTC	CASSPIINRANYGYTF
TRBV19	NA	TRBJ1-1	TRBD1	TGTGCCAGTAGTACCCCGACAGGGCGGAACACTGAAGCTTTCTTT	CASSTPTGRNTEAFF
TRBV4-1	NA	TRBJ1-2	TRBD1	TGCGCCAGCAGCCAATCTAGCGGGACAGTAATAGGAGGCTACACCTTC	CASSQSSGTVIGGYTF
TRBV19	NA	TRBJ2-3	NA	TGTGCCAGTAGATTCCTTCAGGCAGCCACAGATACGCAGTATTTT	CASRFLQAATDTQYF
TRBV18	NA	TRBJ1-4	NA	TGTGCCAGCTCCCTCGACAAGGCTCTTGAAAAACTGTTTTTT	CASSLDKALEKLFF
TRBV4-1	NA	TRBJ2-3	NA	TGCGCCAGCAGCCCTCAGGGCATGTGGACAGATACGCAGTATTTT	CASSPQGMWTDTQYF
TRBV14	NA	TRBJ1-2	TRBD1	TGTGCCAGCAGCCGTCGACAGGGCTATGGCTACACCTTC	CASSRRQGYGYTF
TRBV19	NA	TRBJ1-1	NA	TGTGCCAGTAGTATAGATTTGGCCTCGAACACTGAAGCTTTCTTT	CASSIDLASNTEAFF
TRBV6-5	once	TRBJ1-4	NA	TGTGCCAGCAGTTACTCGAATGGGGCGGAAGGTGAAAAACTGTTTTTT	CASSYSNGAEGEKLFF
TRBV7-9	once	TRBJ1-2	NA	TGTGCCAGCAGCTTAGACCTAGACAGTGACTCTTCTAACTATGGCTACACCTTC	CASSLDLDSDSSNYGYTF
TRBV5-4	NA	TRBJ2-3	NA	TGTGCCAGCAGCCCGGGTCGTTTTGAGACAGATACGCAGTATTTT	CASSPGRFETDTQYF
TRBV5-1	NA	TRBJ2-2	NA	TGCGCCAGCAGCCGGGGTGATGCGAACACCGGGGAGCTGTTTTTT	CASSRGDANTGELFF
TRBV28	NA	TRBJ1-2	NA	TGTGCCAGCAGTTCTCCCTATTATAAGGGGGGGTATGGCTACACCTTC	CASSSPYYKGGYGYTF
TRBV7-9	few	TRBJ1-2	NA	TGTGCCAGCAGCTTCGAGTTTGGGAGAGGCTACACCTTC	CASSFEFGRGYTF
TRBV28	NA	TRBJ1-2	TRBD1	TGTGCCAGCAGTTTGCCCGGGACAGGGCTTAACTATGGCTACACCTTC	CASSLPGTGLNYGYTF
TRBV5-1	NA	TRBJ2-2	TRBD2	TGCGCCAGCAGCCCCGGGACTAGCGGCACCGGGGAGCTGTTTTTT	CASSPGTSGTGELFF
TRBV7-8	NA	TRBJ2-2	TRBD1	TGTGCCAGCAGCCACACCTGGGGACAGGGGGCCGGGGAGCTGTTTTTT	CASSHTWGQGAGELFF
TRBV12-3/TRBV12-4	few	TRBJ1-2	TRBD1	TGTGCCAGCAGTTGGGGACAGGGCTATGGCTACACCTTC	CASSWGQGYGYTF
TRBV4-1	NA	TRBJ2-1	NA	TGCGCCAGCAGCCACCTGGCGGGGAACTACAATGAGCAGTTCTTC	CASSHLAGNYNEQFF
TRBV28	NA	TRBJ1-6	TRBD1	TGTGCCAGCTGCCCGACAGGGAATTATTCACCCCTCCACTTT	CASCPTGNYSPLHF
TRBV7-9	NA	TRBJ2-2	TRBD2	TGTGCCAGCAGCTTAGTGGTAGCGGGAGGGGACACCGGGGAGCTGTTTTTT	CASSLVVAGGDTGELFF
TRBV20-1	NA	TRBJ1-2	NA	TGCGGTGCTCGTGCGGTTCATGGCTACACCTTC	CGARAVHGYTF
TRBV7-2	NA	TRBJ1-1	NA	TGTGCCAGCAGCTTTACCCCGTTTGGGACATCGAACACTGAAGCTTTCTTT	CASSFTPFGTSNTEAFF
TRBV6-2/TRBV6-3	once	TRBJ1-2	TRBD1	TGTGCCAGCAGCCCGACAGGGGGCAGGAGTTTCTATGGCTACACCTTC	CASSPTGGRSFYGYTF
TRBV13	NA	TRBJ2-7	TRBD2	TGTGCCAGCAGCTTGGGTTCGATTAGCGGGACCCACGAGCAGTACTTC	CASSLGSISGTHEQYF
TRBV6-6	NA	TRBJ2-7	TRBD1	TGTGCCAGCAGCAGGGGGTTGGGTGGGGATACCTACTTC	CASSRGLGGDTYF
TRBV6-1	NA	TRBJ2-1	TRBD2	TGTGCCAGCAGTGAATTCTTGGGACTAGCGGTGGATGAGCAGTTCTTC	CASSEFLGLAVDEQFF
TRBV13	NA	TRBJ1-1	NA	TGTGCCAACCGGGAGGAGGGCACCGGCGAGGACACTGAAGCTTTCTTT	CANREEGTGEDTEAFF
TRBV30	NA	TRBJ1-2	NA	TGTGCCTGGAGGACGGGGGGGGGTTATGGCTACACCTTC	CAWRTGGGYGYTF
TRBV6-5	NA	TRBJ1-2	TRBD1	TGTGCCAGCAGTTACTCAGGGCAGGGGGTTGATGGCTACACCTTC	CASSYSGQGVDGYTF
TRBV5-8	NA	TRBJ2-7	TRBD2	TGTGCCAGCAGCGAACCGGGACTAGCGGGCTCCTACGAGCAGTACTTC	CASSEPGLAGSYEQYF
TRBV9	NA	TRBJ2-2	TRBD2	TGTGCCAGCAGCGTAGTACCTAGCGGGGGTTTCACCGGGGAGCTGTTTTTT	CASSVVPSGGFTGELFF
TRBV11-2	NA	TRBJ1-3	NA	TGTGCCAGCAGCTCACAGCTCTCTGGAAACACCATATATTTT	CASSSQLSGNTIYF
TRBV10-3	NA	TRBJ2-5	TRBD1	TGTGCCATCAGTGGACAGGGGGGGACCCAGTACTTC	CAISGQGGTQYF
TRBV4-1	few	TRBJ1-2	TRBD1	TGCGCCAGCAGCCAGGCCGCCGGGACAGGGAATGGCTACACCTTC	CASSQAAGTGNGYTF
TRBV30	NA	TRBJ2-4	NA	TGTGCCTGGAGTGGGATAACAGCTCTTAACATTCAGTACTTC	CAWSGITALNIQYF
TRBV24-1	NA	TRBJ1-2	NA	TGTGCCACCAGCAACAGGGAATCCTATGGCTACACCTTC	CATSNRESYGYTF
TRBV7-2	NA	TRBJ2-2	NA	TGTGCCAGCAGCTCTTCCGGAGTGACCGGGGAGCTGTTTTTT	CASSSSGVTGELFF
TRBV6-5	NA	TRBJ1-2	NA	TGTGCCAGCAGTTACAGGGGCCGCACTTATGGCTACACCTTC	CASSYRGRTYGYTF